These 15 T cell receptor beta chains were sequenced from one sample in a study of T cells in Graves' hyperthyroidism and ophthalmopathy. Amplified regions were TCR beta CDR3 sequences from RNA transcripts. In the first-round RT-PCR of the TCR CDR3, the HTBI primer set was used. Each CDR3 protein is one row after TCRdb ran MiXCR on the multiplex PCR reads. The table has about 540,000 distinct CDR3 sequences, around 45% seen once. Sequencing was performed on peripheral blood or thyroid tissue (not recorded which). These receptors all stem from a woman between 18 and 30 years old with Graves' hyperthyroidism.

CDR3 sequence: CSASARAYEQYF. In DNA, the CDR3 is TGCAGTGCTAGTGCCAGGGCGTACGAGCAGTACTTC. The V call is TRBV20-1, the J call TRBJ2-7; D is perhaps TRBD1 (5 bases). With 3 bases removed from V and 4 bases from J, the gap between germline ends came to 10 bases. The CDR3 covers 12 residues. Germline CDR1 and CDR2: DFQATT and SNEGSKA (reference sequence).

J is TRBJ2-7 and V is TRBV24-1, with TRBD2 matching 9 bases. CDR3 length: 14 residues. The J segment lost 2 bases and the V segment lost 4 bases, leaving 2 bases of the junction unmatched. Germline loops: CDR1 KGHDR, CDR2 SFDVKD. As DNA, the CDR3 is TGTGCCACCAGTGAGGGGACTAGCCCCTACGAGCAGTACTTC. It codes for CATSEGTSPYEQYF.

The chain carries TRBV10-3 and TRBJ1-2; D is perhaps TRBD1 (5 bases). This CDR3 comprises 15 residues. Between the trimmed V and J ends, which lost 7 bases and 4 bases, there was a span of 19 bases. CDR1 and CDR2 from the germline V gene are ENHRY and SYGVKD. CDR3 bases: TGTGCCATCACCCCCAAGACCGGGACGGGCTATGGCTACACCTTC. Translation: CAITPKTGTGYGYTF.

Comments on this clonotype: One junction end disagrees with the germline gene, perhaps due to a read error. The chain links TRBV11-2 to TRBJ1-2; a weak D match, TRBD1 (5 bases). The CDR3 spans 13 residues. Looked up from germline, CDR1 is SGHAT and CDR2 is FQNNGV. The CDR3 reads CACSLEGDYGYTF. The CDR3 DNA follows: TGTGCCTGCAGCTTGGAAGGGGACTATGGCTACACCTTC.

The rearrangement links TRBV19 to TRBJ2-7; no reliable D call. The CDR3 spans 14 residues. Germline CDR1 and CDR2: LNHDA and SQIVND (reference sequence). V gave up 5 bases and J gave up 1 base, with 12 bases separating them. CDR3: CASSEMSRSYEQYF. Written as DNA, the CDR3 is TGTGCCAGTAGTGAGATGTCGCGGTCCTACGAGCAGTACTTC.

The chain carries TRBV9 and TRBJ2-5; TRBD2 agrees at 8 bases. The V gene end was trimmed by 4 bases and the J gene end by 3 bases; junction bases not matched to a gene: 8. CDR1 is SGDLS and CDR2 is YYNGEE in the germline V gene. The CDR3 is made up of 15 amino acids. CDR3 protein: CASSPKREPKETQYF. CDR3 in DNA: TGTGCCAGCAGCCCCAAGCGGGAGCCAAAAGAGACCCAGTACTTC.

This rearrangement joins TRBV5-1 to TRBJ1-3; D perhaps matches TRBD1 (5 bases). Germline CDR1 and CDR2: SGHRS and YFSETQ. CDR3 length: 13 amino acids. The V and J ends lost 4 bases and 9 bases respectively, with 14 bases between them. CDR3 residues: CASSPGPAGTIYF. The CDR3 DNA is TGCGCCAGCAGCCCAGGGCCGGCCGGCACCATATATTTT. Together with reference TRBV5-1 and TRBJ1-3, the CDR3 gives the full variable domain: KAGVTQTPRYLIKTRGQQVTLSCSPISGHRSVSWYQQTPGQGLQFLFEYFSETQRNKGNFPGRFSGRQFSNSRSEMNVSTLELGDSALYLCASSPGPAGTIYFGEGSWLTVV.

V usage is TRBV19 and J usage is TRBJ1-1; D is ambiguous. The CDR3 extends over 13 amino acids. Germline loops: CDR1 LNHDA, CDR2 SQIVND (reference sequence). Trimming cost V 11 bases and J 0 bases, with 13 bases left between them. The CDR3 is CASGGSVNTEAFF. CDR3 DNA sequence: TGTGCCTCGGGAGGCAGTGTGAACACTGAAGCTTTCTTT.

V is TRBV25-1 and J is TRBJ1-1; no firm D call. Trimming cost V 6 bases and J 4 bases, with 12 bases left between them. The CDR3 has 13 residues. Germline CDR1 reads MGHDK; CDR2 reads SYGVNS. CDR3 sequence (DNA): TGTGCCAGCAGGGTTGGGGAGAGCACTGAAGCTTTCTTT. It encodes CASRVGESTEAFF.

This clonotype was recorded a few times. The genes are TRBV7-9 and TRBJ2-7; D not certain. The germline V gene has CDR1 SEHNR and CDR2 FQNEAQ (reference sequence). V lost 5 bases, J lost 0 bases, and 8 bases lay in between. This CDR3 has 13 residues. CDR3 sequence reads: CASSPVSSYEQYF. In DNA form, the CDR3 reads TGTGCCAGCAGCCCCGTGAGCTCCTACGAGCAGTACTTC.

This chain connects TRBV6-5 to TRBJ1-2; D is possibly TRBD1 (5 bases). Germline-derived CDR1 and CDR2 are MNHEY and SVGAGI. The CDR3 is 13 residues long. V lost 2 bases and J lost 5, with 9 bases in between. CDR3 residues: CASSYGTKYGYTF. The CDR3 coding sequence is TGTGCCAGCAGTTACGGGACGAAGTATGGCTACACCTTC.

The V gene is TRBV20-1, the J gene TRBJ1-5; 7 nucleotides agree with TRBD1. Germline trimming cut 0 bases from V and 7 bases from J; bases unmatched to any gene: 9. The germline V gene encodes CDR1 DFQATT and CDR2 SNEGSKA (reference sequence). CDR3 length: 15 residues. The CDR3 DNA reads TGCAGTGCTAGAGATCCGCGACAGGGACACCAGCCCCAGCATTTT. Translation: CSARDPRQGHQPQHF.

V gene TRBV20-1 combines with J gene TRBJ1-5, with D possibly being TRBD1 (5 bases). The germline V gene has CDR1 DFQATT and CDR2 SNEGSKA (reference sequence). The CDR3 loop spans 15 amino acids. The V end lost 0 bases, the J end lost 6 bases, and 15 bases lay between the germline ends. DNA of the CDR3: TGCAGTGCTAGAGACGGGACCGACGCAGGTCAGCCCCAGCATTTT. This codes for CSARDGTDAGQPQHF.

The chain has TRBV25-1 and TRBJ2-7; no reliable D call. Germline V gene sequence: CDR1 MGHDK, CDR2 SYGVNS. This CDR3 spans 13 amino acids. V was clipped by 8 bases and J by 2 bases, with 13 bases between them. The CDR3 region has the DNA TGTGCCAGCTCACCATCTGTGGCCTACGAGCAGTACTTC. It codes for CASSPSVAYEQYF.

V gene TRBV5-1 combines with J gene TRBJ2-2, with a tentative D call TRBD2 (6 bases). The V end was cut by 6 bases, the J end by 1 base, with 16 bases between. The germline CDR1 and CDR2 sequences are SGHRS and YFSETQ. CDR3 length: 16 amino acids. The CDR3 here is CASNSRELVNTGELFF. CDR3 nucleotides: TGCGCCAGCAACTCCCGGGAGTTGGTGAACACCGGGGAGCTGTTTTTT.